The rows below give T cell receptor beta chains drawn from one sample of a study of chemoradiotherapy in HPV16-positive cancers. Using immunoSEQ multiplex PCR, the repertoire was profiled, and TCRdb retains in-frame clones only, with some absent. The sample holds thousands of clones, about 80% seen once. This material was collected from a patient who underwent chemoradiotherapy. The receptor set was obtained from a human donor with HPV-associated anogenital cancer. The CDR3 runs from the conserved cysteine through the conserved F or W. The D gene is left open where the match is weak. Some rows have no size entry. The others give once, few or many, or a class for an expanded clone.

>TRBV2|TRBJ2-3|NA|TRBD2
TGTGCCAGCAGTGATGTCCGGGGGGTTAGAACAGATACGCAGTATTTT
CASSDVRGVRTDTQYF
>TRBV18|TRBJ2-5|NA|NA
TGTGCCAGCTCTCAGAGGAGCGGGGAGACCCAGTACTTC
CASSQRSGETQYF
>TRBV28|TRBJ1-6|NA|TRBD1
TGTGCCAGCAGTTTACTGGGACAGGGAAATTCACCCCTCCACTTT
CASSLLGQGNSPLHF
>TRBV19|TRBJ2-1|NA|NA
TGTGCCAGTAGCCTAGGGGGGGTCCGACTTTACAATGAGCAGTTCTTC
CASSLGGVRLYNEQFF
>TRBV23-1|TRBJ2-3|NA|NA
TGCGCCAGCAGTCAATCACGGGACGGGACTAGCACAGATACGCAGTATTTT
CASSQSRDGTSTDTQYF
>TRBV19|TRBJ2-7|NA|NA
TGTGCCAGTAGTATACAGGGCCACAAACCCTACGAGCAGTACTTC
CASSIQGHKPYEQYF
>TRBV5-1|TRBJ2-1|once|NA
TGCGCCAGCACCTTAGGGTCTAACCATGAGCAGTTCTTC
CASTLGSNHEQFF
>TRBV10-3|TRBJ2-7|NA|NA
TGTGCCATCAGTGAGCCTGGACAGTGGGCCTACGAGCAGTACTTC
CAISEPGQWAYEQYF
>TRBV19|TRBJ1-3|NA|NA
TGTGCCAGTAGGCCGGGGCAGGGCGCTGGAAACACCATATATTTT
CASRPGQGAGNTIYF
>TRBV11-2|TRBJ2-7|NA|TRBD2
TGTGCCAGCAGGCCACTGACTAGCGGCTCCTACGAGCAGTACTTC
CASRPLTSGSYEQYF
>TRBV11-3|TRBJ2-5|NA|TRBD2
TGTGCCAGCAGCTTAAGGGCTAGCGGGAGTGTCGAGACCCAGTACTTC
CASSLRASGSVETQYF
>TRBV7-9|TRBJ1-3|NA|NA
TGTGCCAGCAGCTTAGTTGGGGTTGGCACCATATATTTT
CASSLVGVGTIYF
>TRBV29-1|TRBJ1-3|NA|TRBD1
TGCAGCGCCAGACAGGGTGGTTCTGGAAACACCATATATTTT
CSARQGGSGNTIYF
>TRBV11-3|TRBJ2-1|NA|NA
TGTGCCAGCAGCTTAGGACTCTTCCCCCTCTCGGGCGAGCAGTTCTTC
CASSLGLFPLSGEQFF
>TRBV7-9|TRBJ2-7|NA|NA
TGTGCCAGCAGCTCCGGGTCGGGGTCCTCCTACGAGCAGTACTTC
CASSSGSGSSYEQYF
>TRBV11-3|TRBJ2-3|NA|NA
TGTGCCAGCAGCTTATTGACCGCAGATACGCAGTATTTT
CASSLLTADTQYF
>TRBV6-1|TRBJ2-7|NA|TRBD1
TGTGCCAGCAGGGGGGACAGGGAAAACGAGCAGTACTTC
CASRGDRENEQYF
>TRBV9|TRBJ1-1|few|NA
TGTGCCAGCAGCGTAGCGTATGGGACTGAAGCTTTCTTT
CASSVAYGTEAFF
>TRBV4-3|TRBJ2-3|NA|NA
TGCGCCAGCAGCCAAGTCTTACCCAAGGCAGATACGCAGTATTTT
CASSQVLPKADTQYF
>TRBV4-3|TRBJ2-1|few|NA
TGCGCCAGCAGCCAAGTGTTACAGGGTGGTTACAATGAGCAGTTCTTC
CASSQVLQGGYNEQFF
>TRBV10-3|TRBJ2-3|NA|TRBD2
TGTGCCACTAGTCTAGCGGGAGGTCTCCCAGATACGCAGTATTTT
CATSLAGGLPDTQYF
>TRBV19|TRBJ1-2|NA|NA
TGTGCCAGTAGTATTTCAGACAGTATCTATGGCTACACCTTC
CASSISDSIYGYTF
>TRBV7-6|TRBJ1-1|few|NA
TGTGCCAGCAGCCCGGAGGCAACCAACACTGAAGCTTTCTTT
CASSPEATNTEAFF
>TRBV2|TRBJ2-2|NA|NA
TGTGCCAGCAGTGCCCCCCTACTCGGACTGTTTTTT
CASSAPLLGLFF
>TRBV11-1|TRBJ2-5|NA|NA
TGTGCCAGCAGCACTACACCGAGGGGGGAGACCCAGTACTTC
CASSTTPRGETQYF
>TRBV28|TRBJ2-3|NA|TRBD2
TGTGCCAGCAGTTTGTACGGGGGGAGTTCTAGCACAGATACGCAGTATTTT
CASSLYGGSSSTDTQYF
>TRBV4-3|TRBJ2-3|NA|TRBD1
TGCGCCAGCAGCCAAGGACAGGGGGGGACAGATACGCAGTATTTT
CASSQGQGGTDTQYF
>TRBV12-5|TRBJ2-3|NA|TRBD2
TGTGCTAGTGGTTTGGGACTAGCTTCAGATACGCAGTATTTT
CASGLGLASDTQYF
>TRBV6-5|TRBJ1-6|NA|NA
TGTGCCAGCAGTTACTCGGAGAGGGTCAGGAATTCACCCCTCCACTTT
CASSYSERVRNSPLHF
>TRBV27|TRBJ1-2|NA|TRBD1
TGTGCCAGCAGTTCCGCGGGGGACAGCTATGGCTACACCTTC
CASSSAGDSYGYTF
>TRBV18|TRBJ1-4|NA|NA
TGTGCCAGCTCACCAGGGGCAGGGGTTAATGAAAAACTGTTTTTT
CASSPGAGVNEKLFF
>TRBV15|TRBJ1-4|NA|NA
TGTGCCACCAGCAGATCGTTCACCCGAGACAGCAATGAAAAACTGTTTTTT
CATSRSFTRDSNEKLFF
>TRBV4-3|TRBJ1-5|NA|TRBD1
TGCGCCAGCAGCCAAGAAGGGACAGGGGGCTCCGGATATAGCAATCAGCCCCAGCATTTT
CASSQEGTGGSGYSNQPQHF
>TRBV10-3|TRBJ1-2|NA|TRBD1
TGTGCCATCAAGGACTCCGGGACAGCTAACTATGGCTACACCTTC
CAIKDSGTANYGYTF
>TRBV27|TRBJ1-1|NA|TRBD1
TGTGCCAGCAGTCCACCTACAGGGGGCACTGAAGCTTTCTTT
CASSPPTGGTEAFF
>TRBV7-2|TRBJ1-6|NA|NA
TGTGCCAGCAGCTTTAGTTTGGCTGTTGGTGGGTCCTATAATTCACCCCTCCACTTT
CASSFSLAVGGSYNSPLHF
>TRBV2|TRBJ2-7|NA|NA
TGTGCCAGCTCCCCGACAGACGCCTCTGACGAGCAGTACTTC
CASSPTDASDEQYF
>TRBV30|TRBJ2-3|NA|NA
TGTGCCTGGGGGACTGGAGGGTTCGGGACAGATACGCAGTATTTT
CAWGTGGFGTDTQYF
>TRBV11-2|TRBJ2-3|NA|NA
TGTGCCAGCAGCTTAGGGGGTGGCCCAGATACGCAGTATTTT
CASSLGGGPDTQYF
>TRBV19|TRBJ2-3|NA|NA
TGTGCCAGTAGCCCCCGGGACCGGGACGCAGATACGCAGTATTTT
CASSPRDRDADTQYF
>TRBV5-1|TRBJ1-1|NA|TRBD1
TGCGCCAGCAGAATGGGGTGGACAGGGGGGAACACTGAAGCTTTCTTT
CASRMGWTGGNTEAFF
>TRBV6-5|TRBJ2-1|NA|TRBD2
TGTGCCAGCAGTTACTCGGGCGGGAGGATCGCCAATGAGCAGTTCTTC
CASSYSGGRIANEQFF
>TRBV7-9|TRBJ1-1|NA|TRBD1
TGTGCCAGCAGCGACTCCTTCACAGGGGGCGCGACCACTGAAGCTTTCTTT
CASSDSFTGGATTEAFF
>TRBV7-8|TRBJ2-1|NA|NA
TGTGCCAGCAGCTTTCGAAGGGGTGAGCAGTTCTTC
CASSFRRGEQFF
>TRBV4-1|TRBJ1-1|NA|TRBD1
TGCGCCAGCAGAAGGGGACAGCTGAACACTGAAGCTTTCTTT
CASRRGQLNTEAFF
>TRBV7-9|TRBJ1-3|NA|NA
TGTGCCAGCAGCTTAGCCAGGACCGCTGGAAACACCATATATTTT
CASSLARTAGNTIYF
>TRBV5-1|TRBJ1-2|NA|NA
TGCGCCAGCGGCCACACGGATAACTATGGCTACACCTTC
CASGHTDNYGYTF
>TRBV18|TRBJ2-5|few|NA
TGTGCCAGCTCACCACTTGGGGGAACCCAAGAGACCCAGTACTTC
CASSPLGGTQETQYF
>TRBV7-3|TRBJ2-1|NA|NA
TGTGCCAGCAGCCTCCACTTCGATGAGCAGTTCTTC
CASSLHFDEQFF
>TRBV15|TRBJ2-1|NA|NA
TGTGCCACCAGCGGATACAGGGACATCAATGAGCAGTTCTTC
CATSGYRDINEQFF
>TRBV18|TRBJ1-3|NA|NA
TGTGCCAGCTCACCTCGGGAGGGGTCTGGAAACACCATATATTTT
CASSPREGSGNTIYF
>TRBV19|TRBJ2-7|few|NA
TGTGCCAGTAGTATTCAGGCTGGGACCCTCTACGAGCAGTACTTC
CASSIQAGTLYEQYF
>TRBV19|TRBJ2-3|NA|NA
TGTGCCAGCATGGATCCTCGGGGGCCCCAGACAGATACGCAGTATTTT
CASMDPRGPQTDTQYF
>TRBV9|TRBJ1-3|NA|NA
TGTGCCAGCAGCGTAGATGGATCGTCCGGAAACACCATATATTTT
CASSVDGSSGNTIYF
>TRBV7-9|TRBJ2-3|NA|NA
TGTGCCAGCAGCCCCCCCGGACAGCGCACAGATACGCAGTATTTT
CASSPPGQRTDTQYF